What follows are 21 T cell receptor beta chains derived from one specimen sequenced in a study of T-cell memory formation after mild COVID-19 (dated by TCRdb to the early 2020s). The library came from 5' RACE. TCRdb names Illumina NovaSeq 6000 as the instrument used. TCRdb reprocessed the public reads (quality trimming at Q25 with fastp, clone calling with MiXCR) and kept in-frame beta chains. Every CDR3 protein is listed once, alongside the most common genes and DNA of its rows. This sample is represented by tens of thousands of distinct CDR3 sequences; over 13% of them were singletons. Approximately 40% of the sample is taken by the ten largest. Sequencing was carried out using PBMCs or a T cell subset sorted from them (not recorded which). All receptors come from a man between 18 and 35 years old who had mild COVID-19 (a few samples of this study predate the infection). The sample titles of this study are shuffled in the database, so cell type and time point are left out; the donor was told from shared clones.

A few counts support this clonotype. The chain links TRBV15 to TRBJ1-6, with D possibly TRBD1 on 6 matching bases. The germline V gene encodes CDR1 LNHNV and CDR2 YYDKDF (reference sequence). Trimming shortened V by 1 base and J by 8 bases, and 21 bases separated the two germline ends. The CDR3 is made up of 18 amino acids. CDR3 DNA: TGTGCCACCAGCAGAGGAGTGCAAAAAACAGGGACCCATTCACCCCTCCACTTT. This translates into CATSRGVQKTGTHSPLHF.

The chain uses TRBV6-4 and TRBJ2-7; D possibly corresponds to TRBD1 (5 bases). This CDR3 spans 13 amino acids. V was shortened by 4 bases and J by 7 bases, with 14 bases between the two germline ends. The germline V gene has CDR1 MRHNA and CDR2 SNTAGT. The CDR3 nucleotides are TGTGCCAGCAGTGCGTCTATAAAGGGGGAGCAGTACTTC. Translation: CASSASIKGEQYF.

This clonotype has just a few counts. The CDR3 nucleotides are TGTGCCAGCAGTTTTGACATGCCCGGCTTCTACGAGCAGTACTTC. Its protein product is CASSFDMPGFYEQYF. The V gene is TRBV27, the J gene TRBJ2-7; unclear D gene. From germline, CDR1 is MNHEY and CDR2 SMNVEV (reference sequence). Trimming removed 3 bases from V and 3 bases from J, with 15 bases in between. The length of the CDR3 is 15 residues.

V usage is TRBV25-1 and J usage is TRBJ1-6; no clear D gene. The germline gives CDR1 MGHDK, CDR2 SYGVNS. CDR3 length: 15 amino acids. V was clipped by 6 bases and J by 7 bases, with 16 bases between them. DNA for the CDR3: TGTGCCAGCAGCCTCAGCTTCTCCAACAATTCACCCCTCCACTTT. Translated, it gives CASSLSFSNNSPLHF.

This clonotype showed up just a few times. The rearrangement uses TRBV30 and TRBJ2-7; 10 bases are a match to TRBD1. This CDR3 is built from 16 residues. Germline V gene lookup returns CDR1 GTSNPN and CDR2 SVGIG (reference sequence). Unmatched junction bases numbered 5, after V lost 0 bases and J lost 0 bases. The CDR3 DNA reads as TGTGCCTGGAGTGTAACGGGACAGGGGCGCTCCTACGAGCAGTACTTC. It translates to CAWSVTGQGRSYEQYF.

V is TRBV5-1 and J is TRBJ2-3; D perhaps matches TRBD2 (5 bases). The CDR3 runs 17 residues. Germline lookup yields CDR1 SGHRS and CDR2 YFSETQ. V lost 0 bases to trimming and J lost 5 bases, with 19 bases between them. The CDR3 sequence is CASSLADEGAPKDTQYF. The CDR3 DNA reads TGCGCCAGCAGCTTGGCCGATGAGGGTGCCCCCAAAGATACGCAGTATTTT.

J is TRBJ2-1 and V is TRBV4-3, with 13 bases fitting TRBD2. J gave up 5 bases and V 0 bases, and 13 bases lay outside the gene matches. This CDR3 is 20 amino acids long. Germline V lookup: CDR1 LGHNA, CDR2 YSLEER. The CDR3 DNA sequence: TGCGCCAGCAGCCAAGATCAAGGGACTAGCGGGGACAAAGGGGACAATGAGCAGTTCTTC. Translating gives CASSQDQGTSGDKGDNEQFF.

This clonotype was counted many times. The V and J genes are TRBV6-2 or TRBV6-3 and TRBJ2-1, with D perhaps matching TRBD1 (6 bases). V lost 1 base to trimming and J lost 10 bases, with 8 bases between them. There are 12 residues in the CDR3. The germline gives CDR1 MNHEY, CDR2 SVGEGT. The CDR3 reads CASSYWTDEQFF. The CDR3 coding sequence is TGTGCCAGCAGTTACTGGACAGACGAGCAGTTCTTC.

The CDR3 nucleotides read TGTGCCAGCAGCTTAGTGGACAGGAACACTGAAGCTTTCTTT. Its translation is CASSLVDRNTEAFF. The V call is TRBV7-8, the J call TRBJ1-1; D may be TRBD1 (6 bases). This CDR3 comprises 14 residues. Trimming left V 1 base short and J 1 base short, with 7 bases between. Germline V gene data show CDR1 as SGHVS and CDR2 as FQNEAQ.

This clonotype was counted between two and nine times. The chain couples TRBV5-1 to TRBJ2-1; D is tentatively TRBD1 or TRBD2 (5 bases each). CDR3 length: 16 amino acids. V was cut by 1 base and J by 2 bases, with 13 bases left in between. The germline CDR1 and CDR2 sequences are SGHRS and YFSETQ. CDR3 sequence: CASSLTGAQAYNEQFF. Written as DNA, the CDR3 is TGCGCCAGCAGCTTGACCGGGGCCCAGGCCTACAATGAGCAGTTCTTC.

This clonotype was counted between two and nine times. J is TRBJ1-2 and V is TRBV12-3 or TRBV12-4; D is undetermined. V dropped 3 bases and J dropped 9 bases, with 11 bases sitting between them. The CDR3 loop spans 12 amino acids. The CDR3 loop is CASSFGSSSYTF. The CDR3 DNA is TGTGCCAGCAGTTTCGGGTCGTCAAGCTACACCTTC.

This clonotype was detected only a few times. The rearrangement joins TRBV4-1 to TRBJ2-7; 11 bases fit TRBD1. V gave up 4 bases and J gave up 6 bases; unmatched junction bases: 8. The CDR3 contains 15 residues. The germline gives CDR1 MGHRA, CDR2 YSYEKL. In DNA, the CDR3 is TGCGCCAGCAGCCCCCGGACAGGGGGCTGGAGCGAGCAGTACTTC. Translating gives CASSPRTGGWSEQYF.

This clonotype was observed at least ten times. The gene calls are TRBV5-1 and TRBJ2-3, with no clear D. CDR3 length: 16 amino acids. CDR1 is SGHRS and CDR2 is YFSETQ in the germline V gene. V lost 1 base and J 0 bases, leaving 12 bases between the germline ends. The chain's CDR3 is CASSLLSSSSTDTQYF. CDR3 DNA sequence: TGCGCCAGCAGCTTGCTTAGCAGCTCTAGCACAGATACGCAGTATTTT.

Only a few counts were recorded for this clonotype. This chain links TRBV7-9 with TRBJ1-1; possible D gene TRBD1, 5 bases. Germline V lookup: CDR1 SEHNR, CDR2 FQNEAQ (reference sequence). V was pared by 4 bases and J by 0 bases, with 9 bases between. This CDR3 has 14 residues. The CDR3 coding sequence is TGTGCCAGCAGCTGGGAGGGACTGAACACTGAAGCTTTCTTT. It is translated as CASSWEGLNTEAFF.

The gene calls are TRBV7-8 and TRBJ2-3; D is undetermined. The V and J ends lost 1 base and 5 bases respectively, with 7 bases between them. Germline CDR1 is SGHVS and CDR2 is FQNEAQ. This CDR3 is 13 amino acids long. The CDR3 DNA reads TGTGCCAGCAGCTTAGAGGGTCAAGATACGCAGTATTTT. Residues: CASSLEGQDTQYF.

This clonotype came up a few times. The DNA of the CDR3 is TGTGCCAGCAGTTCGGGGTCCATTCGCGGGGGACGCAATCAGCCCCAGCATTTT. Protein sequence: CASSSGSIRGGRNQPQHF. This chain links TRBV12-3 or TRBV12-4 with TRBJ1-5, with a weak D call TRBD1 (5 bases). V lost 4 bases, J lost 2 bases, and 21 bases lay in between. The CDR3 is 18 residues long.

In its sample, this clonotype was seen a few times. For the CDR3, the DNA is TGTGCCAGCAGTTCAGGACCCCGGCAGTATTTT. Translated: CASSSGPRQYF. This rearrangement joins TRBV27 to TRBJ2-3; unclear D gene. Trimming shortened V by 4 bases and J by 11 bases, and 10 bases separated the two germline ends. This CDR3 is built from 11 residues. The germline gives CDR1 MNHEY, CDR2 SMNVEV (reference sequence).

This clonotype turned up a few times. The rearrangement links TRBV27 to TRBJ2-1; perhaps TRBD1 as D (6 bases). Germline CDR1 and CDR2: MNHEY and SMNVEV (reference sequence). The V end lost 6 bases, the J end lost 3 bases, and 15 bases lay between the germline ends. The CDR3 runs to 15 residues. Here the CDR3 DNA reads TGTGCCAGCAGCATGACAGGTCCGCACTACAATGAGCAGTTCTTC. Translated, it gives CASSMTGPHYNEQFF.

This chain joins TRBV3-1 and TRBJ1-1, with D possibly matching TRBD1 (6 bases). The germline V and J ends were trimmed by 5 bases and 5 bases, with 12 bases remaining between them. Germline assignment: CDR1 LGHDT and CDR2 YNNKEL (reference sequence). The CDR3 sequence is 13 residues long. CDR3 nucleotide sequence: TGTGCCAGCAGCGGGGGGGGCAGGACTGAAGCTTTCTTT. This gives the protein CASSGGGRTEAFF.

The chain recombines TRBV6-5 with TRBJ1-2; 8 bases fit TRBD1. This CDR3 spans 17 amino acids. After removal of 6 bases from V and 8 bases from J, the junction contained 20 bases not matched to a gene. Germline assignment: CDR1 MNHEY and CDR2 SVGAGI. For the CDR3, the DNA is TGTGCCAGCAGACAAACGACAGGGGAGGCCCATCGTGAGGGCTACACCTTC. This encodes CASRQTTGEAHREGYTF.

The genes are TRBV2 and TRBJ2-7; D is possibly TRBD2 (6 bases). Germline CDR1 and CDR2: SNHLY and FYNNEI. V lost 6 bases, J lost 2 bases, and 11 bases lay in between. The CDR3 extends over 13 amino acids. The CDR3 coding sequence is TGTGCCAGCAGGGCAGGGAGGACCTACGAGCAGTACTTC. As protein: CASRAGRTYEQYF.